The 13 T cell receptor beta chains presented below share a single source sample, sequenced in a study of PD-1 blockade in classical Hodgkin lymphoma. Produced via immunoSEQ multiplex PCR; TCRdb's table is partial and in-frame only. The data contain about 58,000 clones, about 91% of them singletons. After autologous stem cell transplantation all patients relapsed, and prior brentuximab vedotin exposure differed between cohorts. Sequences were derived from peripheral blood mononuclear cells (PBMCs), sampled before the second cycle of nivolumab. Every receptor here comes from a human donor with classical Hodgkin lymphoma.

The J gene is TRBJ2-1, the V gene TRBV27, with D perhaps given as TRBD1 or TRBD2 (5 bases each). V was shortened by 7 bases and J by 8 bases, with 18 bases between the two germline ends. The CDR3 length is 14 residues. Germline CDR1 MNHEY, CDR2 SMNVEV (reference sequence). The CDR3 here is CASTLSGPTYEQFF. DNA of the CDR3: TGTGCCAGCACCCTATCGGGACCCACTTATGAGCAGTTCTTC.

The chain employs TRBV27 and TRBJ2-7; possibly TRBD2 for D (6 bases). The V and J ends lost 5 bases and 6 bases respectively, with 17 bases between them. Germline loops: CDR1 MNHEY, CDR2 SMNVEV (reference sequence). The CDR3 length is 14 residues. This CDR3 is CASSLGLRHREQYF. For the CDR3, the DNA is TGTGCCAGCAGTCTGGGACTCCGGCATCGCGAGCAGTACTTC.

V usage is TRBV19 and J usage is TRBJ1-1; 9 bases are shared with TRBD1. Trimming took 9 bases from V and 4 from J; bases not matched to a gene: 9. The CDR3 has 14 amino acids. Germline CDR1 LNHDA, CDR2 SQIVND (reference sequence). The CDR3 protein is CASVLQGAFTEAFF. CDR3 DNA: TGTGCCAGCGTGCTACAGGGGGCGTTCACTGAAGCTTTCTTT.

CDR3 amino acids: CASSLAGGGWPDTQYF. The DNA for the CDR3 is TGTGCCAGCAGCTTAGCTGGGGGGGGGTGGCCAGATACGCAGTATTTT. The chain has TRBV7-2 and TRBJ2-3; 7 bases line up with TRBD2. CDR1 and CDR2 from the germline V gene are SGHTA and FQGNSA. V shed 0 bases and J 4 bases; nucleotides not matched to a gene: 7. The CDR3 is made up of 16 amino acids.

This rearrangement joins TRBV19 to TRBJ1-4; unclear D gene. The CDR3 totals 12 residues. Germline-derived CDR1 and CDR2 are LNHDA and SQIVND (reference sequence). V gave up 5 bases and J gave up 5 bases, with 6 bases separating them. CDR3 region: CASSRRNEKLFF. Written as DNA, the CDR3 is TGTGCCAGTAGTCGGAGGAATGAAAAACTGTTTTTT. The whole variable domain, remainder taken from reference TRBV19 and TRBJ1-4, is DGGITQSPKYLFRKEGQNVTLSCEQNLNHDAMYWYRQDPGQGLRLIYYSQIVNDFQKGDIAEGYSVSREKKESFPLTVTSAQKNPTAFYLCASSRRNEKLFFGSGTQLSVL.

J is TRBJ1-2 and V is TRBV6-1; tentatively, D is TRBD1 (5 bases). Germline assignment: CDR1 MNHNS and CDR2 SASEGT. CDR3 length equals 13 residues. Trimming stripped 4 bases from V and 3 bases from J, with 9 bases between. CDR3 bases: TGTGCCAGCAGTGCAGAGGGGTACTATGGCTACACCTTC. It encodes CASSAEGYYGYTF.

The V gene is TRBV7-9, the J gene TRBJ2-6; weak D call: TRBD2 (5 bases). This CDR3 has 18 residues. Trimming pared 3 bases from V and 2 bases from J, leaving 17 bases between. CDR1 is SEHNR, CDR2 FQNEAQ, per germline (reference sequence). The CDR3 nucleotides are TGTGCCAGCAGCTTGCCGTCGGAGGTGGGAGCTGGGGCCAACGTCCTGACTTTC. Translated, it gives CASSLPSEVGAGANVLTF. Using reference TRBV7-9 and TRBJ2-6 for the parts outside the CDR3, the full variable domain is DTGVSQNPRHKITKRGQNVTFRCDPISEHNRLYWYRQTLGQGPEFLTYFQNEAQLEKSRLLSDRFSAERPKGSFSTLEIQRTEQGDSAMYLCASSLPSEVGAGANVLTFGAGSRLTVL.

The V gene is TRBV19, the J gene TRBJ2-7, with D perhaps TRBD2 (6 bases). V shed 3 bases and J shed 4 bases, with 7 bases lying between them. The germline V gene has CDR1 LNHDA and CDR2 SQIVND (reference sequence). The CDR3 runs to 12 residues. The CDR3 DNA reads TGTGCCAGTAGTATGGGAGGTTACGAGCAGTACTTC. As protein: CASSMGGYEQYF.

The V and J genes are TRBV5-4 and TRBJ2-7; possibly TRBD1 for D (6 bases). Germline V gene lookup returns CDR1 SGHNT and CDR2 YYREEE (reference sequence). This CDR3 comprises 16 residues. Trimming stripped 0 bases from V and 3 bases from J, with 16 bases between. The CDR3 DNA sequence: TGTGCCAGCAGCTTGGTGGCAGGGGCCCTCGGCTACGAGCAGTACTTC. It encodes CASSLVAGALGYEQYF. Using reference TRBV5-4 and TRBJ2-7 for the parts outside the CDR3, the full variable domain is ETGVTQSPTHLIKTRGQQVTLRCSSQSGHNTVSWYQQALGQGPQFIFQYYREEENGRGNFPPRFSGLQFPNYSSELNVNALELDDSALYLCASSLVAGALGYEQYFGPGTRLTVT.

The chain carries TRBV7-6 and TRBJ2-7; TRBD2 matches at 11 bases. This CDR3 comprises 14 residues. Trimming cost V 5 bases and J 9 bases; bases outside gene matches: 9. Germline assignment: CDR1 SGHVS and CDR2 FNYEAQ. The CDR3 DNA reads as TGTGCCAGCAGCGTGACTAGCGGGGTATTCGGGCAGTACTTC. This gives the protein CASSVTSGVFGQYF.

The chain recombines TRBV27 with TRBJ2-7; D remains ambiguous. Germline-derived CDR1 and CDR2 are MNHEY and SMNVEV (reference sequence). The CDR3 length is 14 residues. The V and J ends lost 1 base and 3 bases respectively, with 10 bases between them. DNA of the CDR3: TGTGCCAGCAGTTTATTAAGTGGGTTCTACGAGCAGTACTTC. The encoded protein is CASSLLSGFYEQYF.

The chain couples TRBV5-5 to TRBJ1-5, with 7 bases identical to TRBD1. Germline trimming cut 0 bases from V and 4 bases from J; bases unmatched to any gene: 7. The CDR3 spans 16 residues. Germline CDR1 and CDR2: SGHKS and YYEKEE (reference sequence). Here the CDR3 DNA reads TGTGCCAGCAGCTTGGACACAGGGGATCGTAATCAGCCCCAGCATTTT. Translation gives CASSLDTGDRNQPQHF.

The CDR3 is CASSPTDTQYF. The CDR3 DNA follows: TGTGCCAGCAGCCCCACAGATACGCAGTATTTT. This chain connects TRBV7-9 to TRBJ2-3; D unclear. V dropped 5 bases and J dropped 2 bases, with 2 bases sitting between them. In germline, CDR1 is SEHNR, CDR2 FQNEAQ (reference sequence). This CDR3 has 11 amino acids.